This entry is about one T cell receptor (beta chain). In its sample, this clonotype was seen a few times. There is no known antigen for this receptor. Per-nucleotide qualities are absent, and no much larger clonotype sits a single base away. The data belong to a study of blood T cells in healthy people across ages (dated by TCRdb to between 2014 and 2017). Background on the whole study: In model experiments, roughly one uniquely barcoded TCR beta cDNA molecule per two T cells was captured by template switching. To avoid experimental bias, donors of different ages were spread randomly across the sequencing lanes. Using deep sequencing normalized with unique cDNA molecular identifiers, the study measured how TCR beta repertoire diversity changes with age. The study analyzed two additional independent replicas of 1 million unique cDNA reads from the same blood draw for two donors, one aged 18 to 30 and one aged 80 or older. Donors were grouped into four age groups: young (average approximately 15 years), middle-aged (over 35), aged (over 55) and long-lived (about 82).

Libraries were constructed by 5' RACE. TCRdb shows the sequencer as Illumina HiSeq 2500. A second roughly 7 to 11 cycle PCR used a sample-barcoded 5' primer and a J-beta primer mix. Each TCR beta cDNA molecule received a unique molecular identifier from a template-switch 5' adaptor carrying 12 random nucleotides. At least 2.5 million CDR3-containing paired-end reads were obtained from each sample. The Mint cDNA synthesis kit, primed by a TRBC-specific oligonucleotide, was used to synthesize first-strand cDNA from all RNA. Following uracil-DNA glycosylase treatment, all cDNA underwent a first 18-cycle PCR with the universal primers M1SS and BC2_uni_R. The authors' pipeline ran thus. Normalization of each sample was performed by random selection of 1 million high-quality reads, each carrying a distinct molecular identifier. Instead of being binned into consensus sequences, reads with shared molecular identifiers were discarded. CDR3 identification, clonotype clustering and error correction used MiTCR with a Q25 quality threshold and the strictest error-elimination algorithm. A nonparametric unseen species model using Euler transformation provided a lower-bound estimate of total TCR beta diversity. Clones were called with MiXCR by TCRdb after fastp trimmed the public reads at Q25, and only in-frame beta chains were retained. Each entry is one CDR3 protein sequence, shown with its most common DNA and genes. None of the V and J calls come from the authors' own analysis; TCRdb made them. The sample yields about 720,000 distinct CDR3 sequences; about a fifth were counted once. The ten largest clones take up roughly 22% of the sample.

Systemically healthy Caucasian individuals from Russia, around 38 in total and aged roughly 6 to 95 years, were included as donors. Each donor gave about 9.7 milliliters of peripheral blood, drawn into EDTA-treated Vacutainer tubes. Ficoll-Paque density-gradient centrifugation was used to isolate PBMCs, with at least 7 million obtained per sample. Trizol reagent was used to extract total RNA from PBMCs, with at least 6 micrograms per sample. For every donor, flow cytometry on a PBMC aliquot measured the percentage of naive CD45RAhigh/CD27high T cells. The CDR3, from cysteine to phenylalanine, totals 17 residues. Here the CDR3 DNA is all that survives: 51 bases in frame from base 1. For this chain, trimming is 1 base at the V end and 5 bases at the J end, and the number of junction bases without a gene match is 10. The CDR1 and CDR2 encoded by the germline V gene (reference sequence) are LGHDT and YNNKEL.

Overall study outcomes, separate from this receptor: Observed TCR beta diversity per million T cells fell roughly linearly with age, and a significant reduction was already apparent by age about 38. Compared with the aged group, the long-lived group had more naive CD4+ T cells, fewer expanded clones and increased TCR diversity, suggesting age selection. Donor CMV infection status was unknown, potentially confounding age-related changes in expanded clonotypes. A strong correlation was found between observed TCR beta diversity and the percentage of naive T cells measured by flow cytometry. Estimates of total diversity based on one million sequenced T cells were considered lower bounds and underestimates. Bulk unsorted PBMC profiling prevented conclusive comparison of naive and antigen-experienced compartments.

The chain links TRBV3-1 with TRBJ2-1, with TRBD1 identical over 8 junction bases. Sample: blood. This TCR came from a man between 65 and 85 years old in good health. The nucleotides read TGTGCCAGCAGCCAAGTGGTCGGACAGGGAGTAAACAATGAGCAGTTCTTC. It is translated as CASSQVVGQGVNNEQFF.